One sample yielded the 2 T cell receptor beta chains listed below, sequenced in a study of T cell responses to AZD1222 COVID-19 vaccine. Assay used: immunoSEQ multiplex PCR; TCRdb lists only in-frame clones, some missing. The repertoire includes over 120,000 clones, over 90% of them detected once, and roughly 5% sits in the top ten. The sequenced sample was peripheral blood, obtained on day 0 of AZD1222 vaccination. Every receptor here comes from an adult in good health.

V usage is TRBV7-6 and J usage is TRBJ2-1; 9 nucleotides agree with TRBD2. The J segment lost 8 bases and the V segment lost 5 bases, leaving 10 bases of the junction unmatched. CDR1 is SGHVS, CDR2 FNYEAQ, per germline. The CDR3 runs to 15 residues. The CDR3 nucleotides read TGTGCCAGCAGCCACTCTAGCGGGGAAGGGGATGAGCAGTTCTTC. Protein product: CASSHSSGEGDEQFF.

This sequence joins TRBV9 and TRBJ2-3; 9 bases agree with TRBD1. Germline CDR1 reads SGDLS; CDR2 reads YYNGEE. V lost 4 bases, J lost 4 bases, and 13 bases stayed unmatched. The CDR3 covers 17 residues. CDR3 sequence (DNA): TGTGCCAGCAGCCCCTACGTACAGGGGGCCCGCGCAGATACGCAGTATTTT. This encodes CASSPYVQGARADTQYF.